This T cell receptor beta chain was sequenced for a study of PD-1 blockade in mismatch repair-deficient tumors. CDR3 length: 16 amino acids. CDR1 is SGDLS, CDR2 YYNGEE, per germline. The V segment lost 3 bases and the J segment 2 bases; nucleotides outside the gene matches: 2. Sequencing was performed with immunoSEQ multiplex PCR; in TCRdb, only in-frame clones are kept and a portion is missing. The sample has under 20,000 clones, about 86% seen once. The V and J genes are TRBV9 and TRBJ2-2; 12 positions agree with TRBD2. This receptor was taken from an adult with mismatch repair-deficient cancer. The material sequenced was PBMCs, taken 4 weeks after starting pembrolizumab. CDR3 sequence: CASSAGLAGNTGELFF. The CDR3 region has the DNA TGTGCCAGCAGCGCCGGACTAGCGGGAAACACCGGGGAGCTGTTTTTT. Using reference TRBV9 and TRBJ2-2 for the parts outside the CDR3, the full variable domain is DSGVTQTPKHLITATGQRVTLRCSPRSGDLSVYWYQQSLDQGLQFLIQYYNGEERAKGNILERFSAQQFPDLHSELNLSSLELGDSALYFCASSAGLAGNTGELFFGEGSRLTVL.